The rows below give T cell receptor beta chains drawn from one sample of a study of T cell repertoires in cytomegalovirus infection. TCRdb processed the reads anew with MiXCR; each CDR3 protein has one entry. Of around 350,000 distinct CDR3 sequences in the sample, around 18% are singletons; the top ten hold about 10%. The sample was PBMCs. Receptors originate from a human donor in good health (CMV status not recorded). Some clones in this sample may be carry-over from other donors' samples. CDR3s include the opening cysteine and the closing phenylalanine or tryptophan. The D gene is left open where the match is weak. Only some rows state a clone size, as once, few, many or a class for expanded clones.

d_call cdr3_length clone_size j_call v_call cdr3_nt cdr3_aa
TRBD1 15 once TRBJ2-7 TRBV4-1 TGCGCCAGCAGCCAAGAATGGACAGGGGTCTACGAGCAGTACTTC CASSQEWTGVYEQYF
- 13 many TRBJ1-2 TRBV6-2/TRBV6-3 TGTGCCAGCAGTTTGGGCGACGGCTATGGCTACACCTTC CASSLGDGYGYTF
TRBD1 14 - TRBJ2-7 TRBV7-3 TGTGCCAGCAGCTTAGGACAGGGATTGCTCGGGCAGTACTTC CASSLGQGLLGQYF
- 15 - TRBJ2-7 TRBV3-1 TGTGCCAGCAGCCAAGATGTGAGACCAGCCTACGAGCAGTACTTC CASSQDVRPAYEQYF
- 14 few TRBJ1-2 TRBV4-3 TGCGCCAGCAGCCAAGATGCCCTCTGGGGGGGCTACACCTTC CASSQDALWGGYTF
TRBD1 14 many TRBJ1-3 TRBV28 TGTGCCAGCAGTAGATACAGGGGTTGGAACACCATATATTTT CASSRYRGWNTIYF
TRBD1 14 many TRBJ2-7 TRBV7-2 TGTGCCAGCAGCTCCCGGACAGGGATTTACGAGCAGTACTTC CASSSRTGIYEQYF
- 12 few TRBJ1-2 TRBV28 TGTGCCAGCAGCCGACAGGAAAAGGGCTACACCTTC CASSRQEKGYTF
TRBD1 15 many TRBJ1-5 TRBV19 TGTGCCAGTAGTCTAGGGACAGCCTCTAATCAGCCCCAGCATTTT CASSLGTASNQPQHF
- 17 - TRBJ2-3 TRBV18 TGTGCCAGCTCACCGATGGGACTCGGAGCTAGCACAGATACGCAGTATTTT CASSPMGLGASTDTQYF
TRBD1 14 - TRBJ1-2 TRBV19 TGTGCCAGTAGTTTCCCGGGACAGGGCATGGGCTACACCTTC CASSFPGQGMGYTF
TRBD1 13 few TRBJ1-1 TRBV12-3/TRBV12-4 TGTGCCAGCACTACAGGGGGCCACACTGAAGCTTTCTTT CASTTGGHTEAFF
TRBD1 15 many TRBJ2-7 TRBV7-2 TGTGCCAGCAGCAAGGACAGGGCTGTGTCATACGAGCAGTACTTC CASSKDRAVSYEQYF
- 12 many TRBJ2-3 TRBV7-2 TGTGCCAGCAGCCATAGTGTGGATACGCAGTATTTT CASSHSVDTQYF
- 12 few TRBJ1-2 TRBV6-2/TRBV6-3 TGTGCCAGCAGCTCCAGGGTCTTGGGCTACACCTTC CASSSRVLGYTF
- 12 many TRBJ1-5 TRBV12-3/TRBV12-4 TGTGCCAGCACCACTGGGGGTCAGCCCCAGCATTTT CASTTGGQPQHF
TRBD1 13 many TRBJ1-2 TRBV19 TGTGCCAGTAGCGCGGAGACAGGGTTCGGCTACACCTTC CASSAETGFGYTF
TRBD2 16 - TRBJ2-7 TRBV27 TGTGCCAGCAGACAGTGGGCTAGCGGGAGGTCTTACGAGCAGTACTTC CASRQWASGRSYEQYF
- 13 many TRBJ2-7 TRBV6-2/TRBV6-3 TGTGCCAGCAGTTGGACTGTGTCAGGGGAGCAGTACTTC CASSWTVSGEQYF
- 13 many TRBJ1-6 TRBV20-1 TGCAGTGCTAGAGGATCCGCCAATTCACCCCTCCACTTT CSARGSANSPLHF
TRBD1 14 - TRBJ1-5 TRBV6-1 TGTGCCAGCAGCCGGACAGGTAACAATCAGCCCCAGCATTTT CASSRTGNNQPQHF
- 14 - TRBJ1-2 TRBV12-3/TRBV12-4 TGTGCCAGCAGCCCTAGAGTAGGGGCGTATGGCTACACCTTC CASSPRVGAYGYTF
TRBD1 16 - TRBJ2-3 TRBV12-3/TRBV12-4 TGTGCCAGCGGCGGACAGGGCCCTACTGGAACAGATACGCAGTATTTT CASGGQGPTGTDTQYF
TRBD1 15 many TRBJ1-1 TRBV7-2 TGTGCCAGCAGCCAGCAGGGGGCGGCGGGCACTGAAGCTTTCTTT CASSQQGAAGTEAFF
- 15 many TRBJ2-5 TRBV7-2 TGTGCCAGCAGCCCCCCGGGGGCGTACCAAGAGACCCAGTACTTC CASSPPGAYQETQYF